A selection of T cell receptor beta chains follows, all from one sample in a study of technical replicates of blood from a few donors. Measured with immunoSEQ multiplex PCR; TCRdb has only the in-frame clones, and not every one. The sample holds 84,000 or so clones; almost 98% are singletons and the top ten take less than 0.2%. The sequenced sample was T cells isolated from PBMCs. Receptors were obtained from a human donor in good health. Both conserved end residues are part of each CDR3. D genes are given only for firm matches. Expanded clones are given a class, and other clones once, few, many or no size at all.

D: TRBD1
V: TRBV6-5
size: -
J: TRBJ2-1
DNA: TGTGCCAGCGGCACAGGGGAAGGGAATGAGCAGTTCTTC
CDR3: CASGTGEGNEQFF

D: -
V: TRBV11-2
size: -
J: TRBJ1-3
DNA: TGTGCCAGCAGCTTATTCGGCCTCAGGTCCTACTCTGGAAACACCATATATTTT
CDR3: CASSLFGLRSYSGNTIYF

D: TRBD2
V: TRBV11-3
size: -
J: TRBJ2-3
DNA: TGTGCCAGCAGCAACCCGGCGCGGGGGGCCCATACGCAGTATTTT
CDR3: CASSNPARGAHTQYF

D: TRBD2
V: TRBV7-6
size: -
J: TRBJ2-3
DNA: TGTGCCAGCAGCTTTGGTGGGACTAGGGGGAGTACGCAGTATTTT
CDR3: CASSFGGTRGSTQYF

D: TRBD1
V: TRBV30
size: -
J: TRBJ1-1
DNA: TGTGCCTGGAAATGGGACAGAACATCTGAAGCTTTCTTT
CDR3: CAWKWDRTSEAFF

D: TRBD1
V: TRBV11-2
size: -
J: TRBJ1-4
DNA: TGTGCCAGCAGCAGAACCGGGACAGCCTTTGAAAAACTGTTTTTT
CDR3: CASSRTGTAFEKLFF

D: -
V: TRBV6-4
size: -
J: TRBJ2-1
DNA: TGTGCCAGCAGTAGCACAGGGAACTACAATGAGCAGTTCTTC
CDR3: CASSSTGNYNEQFF

D: -
V: TRBV29-1
size: once
J: TRBJ2-7
DNA: TGCAGCGTTGGTTACCGCGAAGAGCAGTACTTC
CDR3: CSVGYREEQYF

D: TRBD2
V: TRBV25-1
size: -
J: TRBJ2-3
DNA: TGTGCCAGCAGTGAATGGTTACTAGCGGGTGGGGATACGCAGTATTTT
CDR3: CASSEWLLAGGDTQYF

D: -
V: TRBV10-1
size: -
J: TRBJ2-3
DNA: TGCGCCAGCAGTCCTGGACAGCGGTCTGCAGATACGCAGTATTTT
CDR3: CASSPGQRSADTQYF

D: -
V: TRBV6-5
size: -
J: TRBJ1-6
DNA: TGTGCCAGCAGTTCTAACTATAATTCACCCCTCCACTTT
CDR3: CASSSNYNSPLHF

D: -
V: TRBV2
size: -
J: TRBJ1-1
DNA: TGTGCCAGCAGTGAAGCGCTTCCTGGGCCCACTGAAGCTTTCTTT
CDR3: CASSEALPGPTEAFF

D: -
V: TRBV6-5
size: -
J: TRBJ2-1
DNA: TGTGCCAGCAGTTACTCGTTCGGGGGATTCAATGAGCAGTTCTTC
CDR3: CASSYSFGGFNEQFF

D: TRBD1
V: TRBV6-1
size: -
J: TRBJ1-1
DNA: TGTGCCAGCAGCGGGGACAGGTTGGCTGAAGCTTTCTTT
CDR3: CASSGDRLAEAFF

D: TRBD2
V: TRBV29-1
size: -
J: TRBJ2-4
DNA: TGCAGCGTTGAACGACAGAGCGGGACCAAAAACATTCAGTACTTC
CDR3: CSVERQSGTKNIQYF

D: -
V: TRBV10-3
size: -
J: TRBJ2-1
DNA: TGTGCCATCACCACTTCCGAGACTAGCTCCTACAATGAGCAGTTCTTC
CDR3: CAITTSETSSYNEQFF

D: TRBD1
V: TRBV28
size: -
J: TRBJ1-2
DNA: TGTGCCAGCAGTTTAGGACAGGGCTATGGCTACACCTTC
CDR3: CASSLGQGYGYTF

D: -
V: TRBV10-1
size: -
J: TRBJ1-1
DNA: TGCGCCAGCAGTGAATCGGGGGGACTGAACACTGAAGCTTTCTTT
CDR3: CASSESGGLNTEAFF

D: TRBD1
V: TRBV4-1
size: -
J: TRBJ1-1
DNA: TGCGCCAGCAGCCAAGGACAGGGGCCGGGGACTGAAGCTTTCTTT
CDR3: CASSQGQGPGTEAFF

D: TRBD2
V: TRBV4-1
size: once
J: TRBJ2-1
DNA: TGCGCCCCCCGCGTGGGGCGGGAGTGGTTGAATGAGCAGTTCTTC
CDR3: CAPRVGREWLNEQFF

D: TRBD1
V: TRBV6-5
size: -
J: TRBJ1-2
DNA: TGTGCCAGCAGCCTTGGACAGGGCGTGCGTGGCTACACCTTC
CDR3: CASSLGQGVRGYTF

D: TRBD1
V: TRBV28
size: -
J: TRBJ2-1
DNA: TGTGCCAGCAGTCTCGCCGGGACAGGGTATGAGCAGTTCTTC
CDR3: CASSLAGTGYEQFF

D: TRBD1
V: TRBV5-6
size: -
J: TRBJ2-7
DNA: TGTGCCAGCAGCGGGGACAGGGCCAAGGGATCAGAATTGTACGAGCAGTACTTC
CDR3: CASSGDRAKGSELYEQYF

D: TRBD1
V: TRBV6-4
size: -
J: TRBJ2-7
DNA: TGTGCCAGCAGGAAACAAACAGGGGGCCCCTACGAGCAGTACTTC
CDR3: CASRKQTGGPYEQYF

D: -
V: TRBV5-6
size: -
J: TRBJ1-1
DNA: TGTGCCAGCAGCTTGGGGAGTAGCGAAGCTTTCTTT
CDR3: CASSLGSSEAFF

D: TRBD1
V: TRBV6-5
size: -
J: TRBJ2-2
DNA: TGTGCCAGCAGTTACTCTACAGGGGGCTTTACCGGGGAGCTGTTTTTT
CDR3: CASSYSTGGFTGELFF

D: -
V: TRBV5-4
size: -
J: TRBJ2-5
DNA: TGTGCCAGCAGCCTCTCAGGCGGCAGGGTGGAGACCCAGTACTTC
CDR3: CASSLSGGRVETQYF

D: TRBD1
V: TRBV5-8
size: -
J: TRBJ2-1
DNA: TGTGCCAGCAGCATAGAACAGGGGCCTGTCTACAATGAGCAGTTCTTC
CDR3: CASSIEQGPVYNEQFF

D: -
V: TRBV9
size: -
J: TRBJ1-4
DNA: TGTGCCAGCAGCGTAGCGGGGAGTAATGAAAAACTGTTTTTT
CDR3: CASSVAGSNEKLFF

D: -
V: TRBV30
size: -
J: TRBJ1-2
DNA: TGTGCCTGGAGTCCAGGGGATTATGGCTACACCTTC
CDR3: CAWSPGDYGYTF

D: TRBD1
V: TRBV7-8
size: -
J: TRBJ1-5
DNA: TGTGCCAGCAGCTCAAGGACAGGGCTTTTTAGCAATCAGCCCCAGCATTTT
CDR3: CASSSRTGLFSNQPQHF

D: -
V: TRBV21-1
size: -
J: TRBJ2-1
DNA: TGTGCCAGCAGCCGCAGGACTAGGAAGGGCGATGAGCAGTTCTTC
CDR3: CASSRRTRKGDEQFF

D: -
V: TRBV13
size: -
J: TRBJ1-1
DNA: TGTGCCAGCAGCTTAGGCATGGGGGCCCGCGCGGATAACACTGAAGCTTTCTTT
CDR3: CASSLGMGARADNTEAFF

D: -
V: TRBV9
size: -
J: TRBJ1-4
DNA: TGTGCCAGCAGCGTAGGGCGAGAGGGGGGGTTTTATGAAAAACTGTTTTTT
CDR3: CASSVGREGGFYEKLFF

D: TRBD2
V: TRBV9
size: -
J: TRBJ2-3
DNA: TGTGCCAGCAGCGCCGGACTAGCGGGGGGGCTGGAGCCTTCAGATACGCAGTATTTT
CDR3: CASSAGLAGGLEPSDTQYF

D: TRBD2
V: TRBV27
size: -
J: TRBJ2-1
DNA: TGTGCCAGCACCCTCGGGACTAGCGCCTACAATGAGCAGTTCTTC
CDR3: CASTLGTSAYNEQFF

D: TRBD2
V: TRBV7-9
size: -
J: TRBJ2-3
DNA: TGTGCCAGCAGCCCACCCGGGACTAGCGGGGGCCTAACAGATACGCAGTATTTT
CDR3: CASSPPGTSGGLTDTQYF

D: -
V: TRBV29-1
size: -
J: TRBJ2-7
DNA: TGCAGCGTTGAATTGACACCTTACGAGCAGTACTTC
CDR3: CSVELTPYEQYF

D: -
V: TRBV6-5
size: once
J: TRBJ1-3
DNA: TGTGCCAGCAGCCCTAAGGGGGTTTCTGGAAACACCATATATTTT
CDR3: CASSPKGVSGNTIYF

D: -
V: TRBV6-4
size: -
J: TRBJ1-1
DNA: TGTGCCATACCTATCGCTTATCTTATTCGCAACACTGAAGCTTTCTTT
CDR3: CAIPIAYLIRNTEAFF

D: -
V: TRBV9
size: -
J: TRBJ1-1
DNA: TGTGCCAGCAGCGTAGGTGGTTCGCGGGGTGGCACTGAAGCTTTCTTT
CDR3: CASSVGGSRGGTEAFF

D: -
V: TRBV19
size: -
J: TRBJ1-2
DNA: TGTGCCAGTAGTAGCGGGCGGGCCAACTATGGCTACACCTTC
CDR3: CASSSGRANYGYTF

D: -
V: TRBV27
size: -
J: TRBJ1-3
DNA: TGTGCCAGCAGCGTCCCTGGAAACACCATATATTTT
CDR3: CASSVPGNTIYF

D: -
V: TRBV5-6
size: -
J: TRBJ1-3
DNA: TGTGCCAGCAGCAATCGACAGGTCTCTGGAAACACCATATATTTT
CDR3: CASSNRQVSGNTIYF

D: TRBD2
V: TRBV4-2
size: -
J: TRBJ2-3
DNA: TGTGCCAGCAACCGAGCGGGGGGGCCCCCCACAGATACGCAGTATTTT
CDR3: CASNRAGGPPTDTQYF

D: -
V: TRBV6-6
size: -
J: TRBJ2-5
DNA: TGTGCCAGCAGTTGGTCGGGGGAGACCCAGTACTTC
CDR3: CASSWSGETQYF

D: -
V: TRBV19
size: -
J: TRBJ2-1
DNA: TGTGCCAGTAGTATCCGGGAGAGGCGGAATGAGCAGTTCTTC
CDR3: CASSIRERRNEQFF

D: -
V: TRBV7-6
size: -
J: TRBJ1-5
DNA: TGTGCCAGCAGCTTCCCAGGTGAGCCCCAGCATTTT
CDR3: CASSFPGEPQHF

D: -
V: TRBV6-5
size: -
J: TRBJ2-2
DNA: TGTGCCAGCAGCAGAGGGGGTTTTGGGGCCGGGGAGCTGTTTTTT
CDR3: CASSRGGFGAGELFF

D: TRBD1
V: TRBV5-5
size: -
J: TRBJ1-4
DNA: TGTGCCAGCAGCTTAGATGACAGGGGGCTGAGTGAAAAACTGTTTTTT
CDR3: CASSLDDRGLSEKLFF